Sequencing of this T cell receptor (beta chain) was carried out in a study of shared clonotypes between healthy human individuals. Study information: Three men and a couple of women, aged 18 to 49, were donors. There were three CD4 naive, three CD4 memory, two CD8 naive and one CD8 memory plates per donor. Points from the study as a whole: Relative to clonotypes present in all four donors, those not shared had lower generation probabilities. Represented diversity, genetic and exposure-history alike, was limited by few donors.

With regard to this clone: The antigen remains unidentified. This same CDR3 is encoded by further DNA sequences in the sample.

The CDR3 is made up of 14 amino acids. The ends were cut back, 2 bases at V and 0 bases at J, with 8 bases in the middle. Germline V gene data show CDR1 as MNHEY and CDR2 as SMNVEV (reference sequence). Positive CCR7 selection of CD45RO-negative cells yielded the naive CD8 cells, and terminally differentiated effector memory CD45RA+ cells were excluded. TCRdb's table, derived via immunoSEQ multiplex PCR, lists solely in-frame clones and lacks some. There are 550,000 to 600,000 clones in the sample; roughly 98% occur only once, and 0.3% lies in the top ten. V and J are TRBV27 and TRBJ2-7, with D possibly TRBD2 on 5 matching bases. This sequence was found in a man younger than 45 in good health. The sequenced sample consisted of naive CD8+ T cells sorted from blood. Here the CDR3 DNA reads TGTGCCAGCAGTTTAGGGCGGGCCTCCTACGAGCAGTACTTC. Protein sequence: CASSLGRASYEQYF.